This TCR beta chain came from a study of blood T cell repertoires in COVID-19 (dated by TCRdb to 2020 to 2022). Concerning the study at large: Samples covering the acute and convalescent phases of COVID-19 were provided by collaborators in the United States, Italy and Spain. The repertoires were made available in a free public database intended to serve as a resource for research on the immune response to SARS-CoV-2. HLA class I and class II types, where available, came from metadata supplied by the sample provider rather than from assay-based typing. The dataset comprised deeply sampled blood TCRbeta repertoires from subjects exposed to, actively infected with, or recovered from COVID-19. The sample metadata nearly always contained a de-identified subject ID, COVID-19 status, age in years and sex. The samples were drawn from two sources: the first 160 participants of the ongoing ImmuneRACE study, and fewer than 1,500 subjects contributed by 6 global collaborators. The material from the prospective study consisted of cDNA or gDNA derived from T cells, B-cell-depleted T cells, or PBMCs.

TCRbeta CDR3 regions were amplified from genomic DNA using the immunoSEQ Assay, a bias-controlled multiplex PCR. The original methods were these. Nucleated cell counts per sample were estimated from amplification of reference gene primers within the assay. To quantify the absolute abundance of each unique TCRbeta CDR3 rearrangement, sequence reads were collapsed and filtered. For each sample, productive Simpson clonality was calculated as the square root of Simpson's diversity index across productive rearrangements. In TCRdb, the immuneACCESS table is reduced to in-frame sequences with V and J assigned. These tables do not hold every clone; where another copy was compared, an unresolved V gene accounts for under half, and the others remain unexplained. The D gene and trimming were derived from the DNA, and the V and J assignments and clone size from that table. The sample table lists more than 60,000 clones, 70% to 90% of them with a count of one. The top ten clonotypes cover roughly a tenth of the sample.

The paper as a whole reports these results and caveats: How much clinical and demographic metadata was included differed by source and by participant, and the metadata was provided uncurated.

The CDR1 and CDR2 encoded by the germline V gene are MNHEY and SVGAGI. V is shortened by 5 bases, J by 8 bases, and the region joining them spans 9 bases. Including cysteine and phenylalanine, the CDR3 has 11 amino acids. Just CDR3 DNA is preserved here, 33 bases in frame from base 1. Enrolling through a virtual design, the prospective study's participants ranged in age from roughly 18 to 100 years and lived across 24 United States geographic areas. In the prospective study, cohorts were assigned on the basis of participant-reported clinical history obtained from a screening survey and a study questionnaire. Recovered participants in ImmuneRACE Cohort 3 were defined as having two consecutive negative NP/OP PCR tests, clearance from a healthcare professional, or resolution of symptoms. In the prospective study, whole blood, serum and a nasopharyngeal or oropharyngeal swab were collected from each participant by mobile phlebotomists. Over a roughly 2-month period, participants in the prospective study had the option of providing additional blood draws and questionnaires. Prospective study blood samples were shipped either frozen or at room temperature before DNA extraction.

Points on this clone: There is no known antigen for this receptor. The sample holds no much larger clone one base away, and base qualities are not on file.

The receptor's source is a woman between 40 and 50 years old who had recovered from COVID-19. The sequence joins TRBV6-5 to TRBJ1-2, with TRBD1 perhaps the D gene, on 6 matching bases. The sample taken for sequencing was PBMCs or T cells enriched from blood (not recorded which). Read as DNA, the sequence is TGTGCCAGCAGTCCAGGGGTAGGCTACACCTTC. Its translation reads: CASSPGVGYTF.